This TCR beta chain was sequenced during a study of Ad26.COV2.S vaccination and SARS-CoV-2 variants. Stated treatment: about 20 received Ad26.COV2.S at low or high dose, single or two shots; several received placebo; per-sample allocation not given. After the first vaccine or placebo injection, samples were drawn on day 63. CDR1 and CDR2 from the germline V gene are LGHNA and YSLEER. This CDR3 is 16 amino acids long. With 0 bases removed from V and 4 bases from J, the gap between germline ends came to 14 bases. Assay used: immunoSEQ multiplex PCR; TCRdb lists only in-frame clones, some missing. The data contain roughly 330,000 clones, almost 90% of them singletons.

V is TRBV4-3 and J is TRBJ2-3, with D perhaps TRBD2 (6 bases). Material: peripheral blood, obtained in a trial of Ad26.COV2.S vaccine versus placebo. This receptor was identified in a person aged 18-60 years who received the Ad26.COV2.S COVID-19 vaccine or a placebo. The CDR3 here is CASSQDGGGTADTQYF. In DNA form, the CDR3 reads TGCGCCAGCAGCCAAGACGGCGGAGGGACGGCAGATACGCAGTATTTT.